This T cell receptor beta chain was observed in a study of OX40 agonist ivuxolimab in advanced cancers. Study in general: Intravenous ivuxolimab was administered to patients every 2 weeks at 0.01 to 10 mg/kg. Dose-escalation cases comprised hepatocellular carcinoma, melanoma, renal cell or head and neck cancer.

If patients had autoimmune disease history or systemic immunosuppression, they were excluded. The CDR3 has 14 residues. CDR1 is SGDLS and CDR2 is YYNGEE in the germline V gene. For this clone: Germline and junction disagree at one end, which may indicate a read error. The sample holds other DNA sequences that translate to the same CDR3.

Clones were read by immunoSEQ multiplex PCR, and TCRdb kept only the in-frame ones, dropping some. Found here are nearly 20,000 clones, 80% to 90% of them singletons; the top ten hold 20% to 25%. The sequence came from an adult with an advanced solid tumor such as melanoma, head and neck, liver or kidney cancer. The sample was CD4+ or CD8+ T cells sorted from blood, taken in a trial of the OX40 agonist ivuxolimab. The chain uses TRBV9 and TRBJ1-1, with a tentative D call TRBD1 (6 bases). CDR3: CASSATWGATEAFF. The CDR3 coding sequence is TGTGCCAGCAGCGCCACTTGGGGGGCCACTGAAGCTTTTTTT.